This T cell receptor (beta chain) was identified during a study of blood T cell repertoires in COVID-19. TCRdb's copy holds only in-frame clones and misses some; the assay was immunoSEQ multiplex PCR. The sample lists fewer than 350,000 clones, approximately 89% seen once, with under 5% in the top ten. CDR1 is LGHDT, CDR2 YNNKEL, per germline (reference sequence). The CDR3 runs to 16 residues. The V gene lost 4 bases and the J gene lost 6 bases, with 19 bases spanning the gap. The TCR originated in a woman aged 60 to 75 with COVID-19, enrolled during active disease. This sequence joins TRBV3-1 (or the pseudogene TRBV3-2) and TRBJ2-1; D is uncertain. The sequenced sample was peripheral blood. CDR3 region: CASSLGTRPDLNEQFF. For the CDR3, the DNA is TGTGCCAGCAGCCTTGGTACGCGGCCTGATCTCAATGAGCAGTTCTTC.